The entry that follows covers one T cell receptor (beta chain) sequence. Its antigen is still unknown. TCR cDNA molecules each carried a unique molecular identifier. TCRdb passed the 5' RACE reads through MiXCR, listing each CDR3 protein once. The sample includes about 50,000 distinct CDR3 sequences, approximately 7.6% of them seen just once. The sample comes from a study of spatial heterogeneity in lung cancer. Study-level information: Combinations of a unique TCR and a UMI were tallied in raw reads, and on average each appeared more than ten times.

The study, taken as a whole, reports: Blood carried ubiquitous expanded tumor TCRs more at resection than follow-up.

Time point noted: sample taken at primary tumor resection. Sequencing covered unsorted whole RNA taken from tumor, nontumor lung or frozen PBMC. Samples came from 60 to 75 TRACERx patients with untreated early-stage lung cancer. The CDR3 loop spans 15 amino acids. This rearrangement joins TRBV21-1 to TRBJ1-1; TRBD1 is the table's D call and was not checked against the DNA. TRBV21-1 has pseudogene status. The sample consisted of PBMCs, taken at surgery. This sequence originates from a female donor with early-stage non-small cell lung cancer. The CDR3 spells CASSNDRGSRGEAFF. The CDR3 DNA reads TGTGCCAGCAGCAATGACAGGGGAAGTAGGGGTGAAGCTTTCTTT.